The next 27 T cell receptor beta chains were all read from a single sample in a study. One entry per CDR3 protein results from TCRdb running MiXCR on the RT-PCR reads. The sample lists about 680,000 distinct CDR3 sequences; 12% to 15% were seen once. The sample was memory CD4+ T cells from blood. These receptors originate from a female donor in good health, serving as a healthy control.

Only a few counts were recorded for this clonotype. The chain combines TRBV20-1 with TRBJ2-1; TRBD1 matches 9 bases. The trim removed 2 bases at V and 7 bases at J, leaving 12 bases unmatched. There are 16 residues in the CDR3. Germline values: CDR1 DFQATT, CDR2 SNEGSKA (reference sequence). The CDR3 reads CSARQLDRGSRNEQFF. In nucleotides, the CDR3 is TGCAGTGCTAGACAGTTGGACAGGGGAAGTAGGAATGAGCAGTTCTTC.

This chain joins TRBV5-4 and TRBJ1-4, with D uncertain. This CDR3 has 15 amino acids. The germline V gene encodes CDR1 SGHNT and CDR2 YYREEE (reference sequence). The V end lost 3 bases, the J end lost 0 bases, and 9 bases lay between the germline ends. In DNA form, the CDR3 reads TGTGCCAGCAGCTCCTCGGTTGCAACTAATGAAAAACTGTTTTTT. This gives the protein CASSSSVATNEKLFF.

V and J are TRBV4-2 and TRBJ2-7; the D gene is possibly TRBD1 (5 bases). Germline lookup yields CDR1 LGHNA and CDR2 YNFKEQ. The CDR3 has 12 amino acids. V dropped 0 bases and J dropped 6 bases, with 6 bases sitting between them. The CDR3 protein is CASSQDRGEQYF. CDR3 nucleotides: TGTGCCAGCAGCCAAGATAGGGGCGAGCAGTACTTC.

The sample holds a few counts of this clonotype. This rearrangement joins TRBV12-3 or TRBV12-4 to TRBJ2-1, with no clear D. The CDR3 runs to 13 residues. Trimming cost V 4 bases and J 6 bases, with 10 bases left between them. The CDR3, as DNA: TGTGCCAGCAGTTACGTCTCTGGCAATGAGCAGTTCTTC. This encodes CASSYVSGNEQFF.

A few counts support this clonotype. The chain uses TRBV6-5 and TRBJ2-5, with a tentative D call TRBD2 (6 bases). The germline V gene encodes CDR1 MNHEY and CDR2 SVGAGI. With 11 bases removed from V and 1 base from J, the gap between germline ends came to 14 bases. The CDR3 is made up of 13 amino acids. CDR3 protein: CAGAAGPQETQYF. DNA for the CDR3: TGTGCCGGGGCGGCGGGGCCCCAAGAGACCCAGTACTTC.

This clonotype was counted ten times or more. The J gene is TRBJ2-5, the V gene TRBV7-2, with D possibly being TRBD1 (5 bases). Between the trimmed V and J ends, which lost 5 bases and 5 bases, there was a span of 15 bases. CDR3 length equals 14 residues. Germline CDR1 SGHTA, CDR2 FQGNSA. For the CDR3, the DNA is TGTGCCAGCAGCCAACCTGGCAGGGTCGAGACCCAGTACTTC. Translation: CASSQPGRVETQYF.

This clonotype was found many times. The chain carries TRBV20-1 and TRBJ2-7, with 14 positions matching TRBD2. This CDR3 has 16 residues. V shed 4 bases, J shed 5 bases, and the junction held 10 bases outside the gene matches. Germline V gene sequence: CDR1 DFQATT, CDR2 SNEGSKA (reference sequence). CDR3 DNA sequence: TGCAGTGCTACCCCGACTAGCGGGAGGGCTGGGGACGAGCAGTACTTC. It specifies CSATPTSGRAGDEQYF.

This chain links TRBV6-2 or TRBV6-3 with TRBJ2-5, with 8 bases identical to TRBD2. CDR3 size: 16 residues. In germline, CDR1 is MNHEY, CDR2 SVGEGT. Losses at the gene ends were 6 bases for V and 3 bases for J; bases not matched to a gene: 12. The CDR3 protein is CASRSPGLGKEETQYF. The CDR3 bases are TGTGCCAGCAGATCGCCGGGACTAGGCAAGGAAGAGACCCAGTACTTC.

This clonotype occurred many times. This sequence joins TRBV5-1 and TRBJ2-1, with D hard to call. The germline V and J ends were trimmed by 0 bases and 4 bases, with 11 bases remaining between them. This CDR3 region has 15 residues. The V gene's germline CDR1 is SGHRS and CDR2 YFSETQ. The CDR3 bases are TGCGCCAGCAGCTTGGTTCCAGAGACTTACAATGAGCAGTTCTTC. Residues: CASSLVPETYNEQFF.

This rearrangement joins TRBV18 to TRBJ2-5; D might be TRBD2 (5 bases). This CDR3 spans 14 amino acids. Germline CDR1 is KGHSH and CDR2 is LQKENI. The germline V and J ends were trimmed by 2 bases and 5 bases, with 12 bases remaining between them. CDR3 protein: CASSPRGPKETQYF. The CDR3 nucleotides are TGTGCCAGCTCACCAAGAGGGCCGAAGGAGACCCAGTACTTC.

This clonotype was seen ten or more times. The rearrangement uses TRBV12-3 or TRBV12-4 and TRBJ2-3; a possible D gene is TRBD2 (5 bases). The CDR3 is 16 residues long. V dropped 4 bases and J dropped 2 bases, with 16 bases sitting between them. CDR3 nucleotides: TGTGCCAGCAGTTGGGAAGACGGAGGCCCCACAGATACGCAGTATTTT. Its protein product is CASSWEDGGPTDTQYF.

In its sample, this clonotype was seen many times. The rearrangement links TRBV5-1 to TRBJ2-3, with D possibly being TRBD1 or TRBD2 (5 bases each). Germline V lookup: CDR1 SGHRS, CDR2 YFSETQ. V was shortened by 5 bases and J by 6 bases, with 16 bases between the two germline ends. The CDR3 has 14 residues. The CDR3 here is CASRAGPQGDTQYF. CDR3 DNA sequence: TGCGCCAGCAGGGCGGGTCCGCAGGGCGATACGCAGTATTTT.

This clonotype was counted between two and nine times. V and J are TRBV28 and TRBJ1-6; D remains unclear. CDR1 and CDR2 from the germline V gene are MDHEN and SYDVKM. V dropped 5 bases and J dropped 6 bases, with 14 bases sitting between them. The CDR3 totals 15 residues. In nucleotides, the CDR3 is TGTGCCAGCAGTCCCCTAAGTTACCTTAATTCACCCCTCCACTTT. It is translated as CASSPLSYLNSPLHF.

This clonotype was picked up a small number of times. The rearrangement joins TRBV10-3 to TRBJ1-5; D is perhaps TRBD1 (5 bases). This CDR3 is built from 15 residues. CDR1 and CDR2 (germline): ENHRY, SYGVKD. The V end lost 4 bases, the J end lost 3 bases, and 13 bases lay between the germline ends. CDR3 bases: TGTGCCATCAGTGGGCGCGGGGGATCCAATCAGCCCCAGCATTTT. Its protein is CAISGRGGSNQPQHF.

This clonotype was detected a few times. This chain links TRBV7-2 with TRBJ1-1; TRBD1 is a possible D gene (5 bases). Germline V gene lookup returns CDR1 SGHTA and CDR2 FQGNSA. The CDR3 runs 14 residues. The V end was cut by 3 bases, the J end by 5 bases, with 13 bases between. CDR3 coding DNA: TGTGCCAGCAGCTTCCGCGACGGGGGGACTGAAGCTTTCTTT. Protein: CASSFRDGGTEAFF.

The CDR3 here is CASSLNREPQHF. CDR3 coding DNA: TGTGCCAGCAGCTTAAACCGGGAGCCCCAGCATTTT. The V gene is TRBV7-2, the J gene TRBJ1-5; D remains ambiguous. Per the germline V gene, CDR1 is SGHTA and CDR2 is FQGNSA. Trimming took off 2 bases at V and 8 bases at J, with 7 bases between the two ends. The CDR3 runs 12 residues.

There are a few counts of this clonotype. The chain joins TRBV20-1 to TRBJ2-3; possible D gene TRBD2, 6 bases. Germline V CDR1 and CDR2: DFQATT, SNEGSKA (reference sequence). The CDR3 has 14 residues. V was clipped by 4 bases and J by 2 bases, with 13 bases between them. The CDR3 sequence: CSATWDSATDTQYF. The CDR3 nucleotides are TGCAGTGCTACCTGGGACTCCGCCACAGATACGCAGTATTTT.

This clonotype was found a few times. The chain couples TRBV25-1 to TRBJ1-1, with 10 bases aligning to TRBD1. Trimming removed 8 bases from V and 7 bases from J; junction bases left unmatched: 10. Germline V gene lookup returns CDR1 MGHDK and CDR2 SYGVNS. CDR3 length: 14 residues. Here the CDR3 reads CASRRGQGTGEAFF. The CDR3 region has the DNA TGTGCCAGCCGGAGGGGACAGGGGACTGGTGAAGCTTTCTTT.

The table lists this clonotype with many counts. The V gene is TRBV5-6, the J gene TRBJ2-7; 15 bases line up with TRBD2. Germline CDR1 reads SGHDT; CDR2 reads YYEEEE. Trimming cost V 2 bases and J 1 base; bases outside gene matches: 7. The CDR3 extends over 18 amino acids. The CDR3 reads CASSFFGTSGRKSYEQYF. The CDR3 bases are TGTGCCAGCAGCTTTTTTGGGACTAGCGGGAGGAAATCCTACGAGCAGTACTTC.

The chain uses TRBV15 and TRBJ2-5, with 10 bases identical to TRBD1. J lost 14 bases, V lost 0 bases, and 6 bases had no gene match. Germline V gene sequence: CDR1 LNHNV, CDR2 YYDKDF (reference sequence). This CDR3 is 13 amino acids long. CDR3 sequence (DNA): TGTGCCACCAGCAGAGATGCGGACAGGGGGATTTACTTC. Its translation is CATSRDADRGIYF. The full variable domain, rest sourced from reference TRBV15 and TRBJ2-5, is DAMVIQNPRYQVTQFGKPVTLSCSQTLNHNVMYWYQQKSSQAPKLLFHYYDKDFNNEADTPDNFQSRRPNTSFCFLDIRSPGLGDTAMYLCATSRDADRGIYFGPGTRLLVL.

This clonotype has just a few counts. The chain has TRBV28 and TRBJ1-5; 7 bases map to TRBD1. This CDR3 contains 15 residues. From germline, CDR1 is MDHEN and CDR2 SYDVKM. J was trimmed by 0 bases and V by 6 bases; bases with no gene match: 5. The CDR3 loop is CASRRQGISNQPQHF. The CDR3 bases are TGTGCCAGCAGACGACAGGGCATTAGCAATCAGCCCCAGCATTTT.

This clonotype was found a few times. The DNA of the CDR3 is TGTGCCAGCAGCCTTCGGACCTCCAGCGATACGCAGTATTTT. Translation gives CASSLRTSSDTQYF. The V call is TRBV7-2, the J call TRBJ2-3; D unresolved. Looked up from germline, CDR1 is SGHTA and CDR2 is FQGNSA. V was pared by 5 bases and J by 6 bases, with 15 bases between. The CDR3 is 14 amino acids.

Only a few counts were recorded for this clonotype. The chain recombines TRBV7-9 with TRBJ2-1, with 16 bases lining up with TRBD2. CDR3 length: 16 amino acids. CDR1 is SEHNR, CDR2 FQNEAQ, per germline (reference sequence). J was trimmed by 9 bases and V by 5 bases; bases with no gene match: 7. This CDR3 is CASSPGTSGRASEQFF. DNA for the CDR3: TGTGCCAGCAGCCCCGGGACTAGCGGGAGGGCCAGTGAGCAGTTCTTC. The full variable domain, its missing parts supplied by reference TRBV7-9 and TRBJ2-1, is DTGVSQNPRHKITKRGQNVTFRCDPISEHNRLYWYRQTLGQGPEFLTYFQNEAQLEKSRLLSDRFSAERPKGSFSTLEIQRTEQGDSAMYLCASSPGTSGRASEQFFGPGTRLTVL.

The chain employs TRBV4-1 and TRBJ2-6; possible D gene TRBD1, 6 bases. This CDR3 contains 14 residues. The V gene lost 7 bases and the J gene lost 4 bases, with 11 bases spanning the gap. Germline V lookup: CDR1 MGHRA, CDR2 YSYEKL. CDR3 bases: TGCGCCAGCAACAGGGATCCCGGGGCCAACGTCCTGACTTTC. Translation: CASNRDPGANVLTF.

In this sample, this clonotype turned up a few times. The chain has TRBV12-3 or TRBV12-4 and TRBJ1-5, with TRBD1 as a possible D gene (6 bases). The CDR3 loop spans 14 amino acids. V was trimmed by 6 bases and J by 2 bases, leaving 11 bases between them. The CDR3 DNA follows: TGTGCCAGCAGCCAGAGACAGGGCAATCAGCCCCAGCATTTT. Its protein product is CASSQRQGNQPQHF.

Ten or more counts support this clonotype. At one boundary the junction diverges from the germline segment, which might be a read error. This chain uses TRBV7-2 with TRBJ1-5; perhaps TRBD1 as D (5 bases). CDR3 length: 13 residues. Germline V gene lookup returns CDR1 SGHTA and CDR2 FQGNSA. The CDR3 region is CASSLDRNQPQHF. As DNA, the CDR3 is TGTGCCAGCAGTTTAGACAGAAATCAGCCCCAGCATTTT. The whole variable domain, remainder taken from reference TRBV7-2 and TRBJ1-5, is GAGVSQSPSNKVTEKGKDVELRCDPISGHTALYWYRQSLGQGLEFLIYFQGNSAPDKSGLPSDRFSAERTGGSVSTLTIQRTQQEDSAVYLCASSLDRNQPQHFGDGTRLSIL.

This clonotype has only a few counts. A read error may produce the germline difference seen at one junction end. The chain couples TRBV20-1 to TRBJ2-2; D possibly uses TRBD1 or TRBD2 (6 bases each). Germline assignment: CDR1 DFQATT and CDR2 SNEGSKA (reference sequence). This CDR3 has 18 amino acids. CDR3: CSAREEGAVRRGTGELFF. CDR3 nucleotide sequence: TGCAGTGCCAGAGAAGAGGGCGCTGTAAGGAGGGGGACCGGGGAGCTGTTTTTT.